This T cell receptor beta chain was found in a study of OX40 agonist ivuxolimab in advanced cancers. Looking at the study overall: Ivuxolimab, which targeted the costimulatory receptor OX40 (CD134), was an agonistic, fully human IgG2 monoclonal antibody. Intravenous ivuxolimab was administered to patients every 2 weeks at six dose levels: 0.01, 0.1, 0.3, 1.5, 3 and 10 mg/kg. The point of sequencing TCRbeta in the periphery was to test whether ivuxolimab changed TCR sequence diversity and drove clonal T-cell expansion. The dose-escalation cohort was about 86% male with a mean age of about 54 years, ranging from about 20 to 85. Patients were allowed to have had prior anti-PD-1, anti-PD-L1 or anti-CTLA-4 therapy, and 30% to 40% of the dose-escalation patients had been treated with checkpoint inhibitors. The paper covers the monotherapy dose-escalation part of the phase I ivuxolimab trial, which included N ≈ 54 patients. Of the roughly 53 patients in dose escalation, approximately 20 had hepatocellular carcinoma, approximately 15 had melanoma, 9 had renal cell carcinoma and 9 had head and neck cancer. Partial responses occurred in three dose-escalation patients, of whom one had hepatocellular carcinoma and two had cutaneous melanoma.

Summary of the overall study and its limitations: After ivuxolimab, more expanded clones were found on average in CD8+ T cells than in CD4+ T cells. At doses of 0.1 to 3.0 mg/kg, clonal expansion of both CD4+ and CD8+ T cells in blood was seen between baseline and week 6. Which antigens the clonally expanded peripheral T cells were specific for was not determined. Low levels of normalized T-cell clonal expansion were also seen in some patients who did not respond. In the 0.1-3.0 mg/kg groups, partial responders had among the lowest normalized peripheral clonal expansion, particularly in CD8+ T cells.

The trial excluded patients who had a history of autoimmune disease or were on systemic immunosuppression. In every dose cohort, peripheral blood was drawn for TCR sequencing at baseline, cycle 4 day 1, and cycle 7 day 1. Samples were obtained from an open-label, multicenter, first-in-human phase I dose-escalation trial of ivuxolimab. The trial enrolled adults with locally advanced or metastatic head and neck squamous cell, hepatocellular, melanoma or renal cell carcinoma. Before TCR sequencing, CD4+ T cells and CD8+ T cells were sorted from peripheral blood as separate populations. For this chain, trimming is 3 bases at the V end and 6 bases at the J end, and the number of junction bases without a gene match is 4. The CDR3 covers 16 residues, taking in both the cysteine and the phenylalanine. Only the CDR3 DNA stays, 48 bases, in frame from base 1. Sequences SGDLS (CDR1) and YYNGEE (CDR2) are obtained from the germline V gene.

This clone has a single count. Its antigen target is currently unknown. Base qualities are not recorded, but no much larger clone differs from it by a single base. Genomic DNA was isolated from the sorted cells so that the TCRbeta CDR3 region could be sequenced. TCRbeta CDR3 regions were sequenced using the immunoSEQ Assay. This is the immuneACCESS table as TCRdb keeps it, with only in-frame sequences that have V and J called. A part of the clones is gone; compared with another copy, unresolved V genes explain less than half, and the rest is unexplained. This sample gives about 35,000 clones in total; over 80% of them show up just once. The ten largest clones take up roughly a third of the sample.

The sample consisted of CD4+ or CD8+ T cells sorted from blood, taken in a trial of the OX40 agonist ivuxolimab. The chain is assembled from TRBV9 and TRBJ2-1; 15 of the junction bases match TRBD2. This receptor was identified in an adult with an advanced solid tumor such as melanoma, head and neck, liver or kidney cancer. In nucleotides, the sequence is TGTGCCAGCAGCGGGACTAGCGGGAGGGCGGCCAATGAGCAGTTCTTC. Its protein is CASSGTSGRAANEQFF. Supplemented by the reference TRBV9 and TRBJ2-1 proteins around the CDR3, the complete variable domain is DSGVTQTPKHLITATGQRVTLRCSPRSGDLSVYWYQQSLDQGLQFLIQYYNGEERAKGNILERFSAQQFPDLHSELNLSSLELGDSALYFCASSGTSGRAANEQFFGPGTRLTVL.